Following are 2 T cell receptor beta chains from one sample sequenced in a study of blood T cell repertoires in COVID-19. This table comes from immunoSEQ multiplex PCR, and its TCRdb copy is limited to in-frame clones, with some not included. This table has around 130,000 clones, around 79% appearing once. Sequences were obtained from peripheral blood. These receptors were obtained from an elderly man with acute or convalescent COVID-19.

This sequence joins TRBV6-2 or TRBV6-3 and TRBJ1-2; a weak D match, TRBD1 (6 bases). V lost 4 bases and J lost 7, with 19 bases in between. The CDR3 totals 15 residues. The germline gives CDR1 MNHEY, CDR2 SVGEGT. CDR3: CASSSSGRGDSGYTF. The CDR3 DNA reads TGTGCCAGCAGTTCCTCTGGCAGGGGCGACTCTGGCTACACCTTC.

The chain employs TRBV11-2 and TRBJ2-3; 7 nucleotides line up with TRBD1. CDR1 and CDR2 (germline): SGHAT, FQNNGV. The ends lost 7 bases at V and 0 bases at J; junction bases unmatched: 7. The CDR3 contains 15 residues. The CDR3 bases are TGTGCCAGCACCACAGGGGTCGATAGCACAGATACGCAGTATTTT. Translated: CASTTGVDSTDTQYF.